This entry concerns a single T cell receptor (beta chain). This specimen comes from a study of blood T cell repertoires in COVID-19. Study-level information: COVID-19 samples from acute and convalescent phases originated in the United States, Italy and Spain. T cells, B-cell-depleted T cells, or PBMCs provided the cDNA or gDNA that served as material.

Trimming stripped 0 bases from V and 2 bases from J, with 6 bases between. The CDR3 is 14 amino acids. Germline V CDR1 and CDR2: KGHSY, FQNENV. In the source study's methods: Estimation of nucleated cell counts relied on the amplification of reference gene primers. Sequencing used immunoSEQ multiplex PCR; TCRdb keeps in-frame clones, though not all of them. V and J calls and clone size are as listed in that table; D and trimming were resolved from the DNA. This table holds 65,000 to 90,000 clones, around 86% found once. Sequenced material: peripheral blood. This sequence was found in a middle-aged man with active COVID-19. The rearrangement joins TRBV16 to TRBJ2-3; D gene unclear. The CDR3 here is CASSQSQVTDTQYF. DNA of the CDR3: TGTGCCAGCAGCCAATCACAAGTCACAGATACGCAGTATTTT.